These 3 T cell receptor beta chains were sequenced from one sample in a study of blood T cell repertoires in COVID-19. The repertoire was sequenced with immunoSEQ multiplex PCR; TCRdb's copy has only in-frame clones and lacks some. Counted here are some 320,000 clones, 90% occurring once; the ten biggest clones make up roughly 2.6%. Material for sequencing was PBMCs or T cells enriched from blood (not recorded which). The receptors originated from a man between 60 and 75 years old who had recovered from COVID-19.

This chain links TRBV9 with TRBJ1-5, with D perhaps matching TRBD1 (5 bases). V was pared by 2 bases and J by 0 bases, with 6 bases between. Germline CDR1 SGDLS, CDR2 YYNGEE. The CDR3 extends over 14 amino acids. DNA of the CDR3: TGTGCCAGCAGCGTGACAGATAGCAATCAGCCCCAGCATTTT. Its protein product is CASSVTDSNQPQHF. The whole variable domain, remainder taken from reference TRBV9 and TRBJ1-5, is DSGVTQTPKHLITATGQRVTLRCSPRSGDLSVYWYQQSLDQGLQFLIQYYNGEERAKGNILERFSAQQFPDLHSELNLSSLELGDSALYFCASSVTDSNQPQHFGDGTRLSIL.

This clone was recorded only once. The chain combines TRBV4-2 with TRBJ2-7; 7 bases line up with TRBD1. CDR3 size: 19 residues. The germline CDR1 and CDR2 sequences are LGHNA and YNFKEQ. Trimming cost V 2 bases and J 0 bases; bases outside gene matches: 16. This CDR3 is CASSQTLGRDSARSYEQYF. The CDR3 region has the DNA TGTGCCAGCAGCCAAACGCTAGGCCGGGACAGCGCCCGCTCCTACGAGCAGTACTTC.

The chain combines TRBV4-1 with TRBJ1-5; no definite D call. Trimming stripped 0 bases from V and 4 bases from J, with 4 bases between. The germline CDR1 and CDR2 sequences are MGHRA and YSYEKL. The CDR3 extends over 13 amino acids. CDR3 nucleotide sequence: TGCGCCAGCAGCCAAGATCTAAATCAGCCCCAGCATTTT. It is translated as CASSQDLNQPQHF.